This T cell receptor beta chain originates from a study of cytomegalovirus exposure and HLA in healthy donors. Overall study: Genotyping of 430 or so donors showed that 80% to 90% belonged to the Caucasian-associated ancestry cluster.

The CDR3 contains 14 residues. The V gene's germline CDR1 is MNHNS and CDR2 SASEGT. V dropped 1 base and J dropped 7 bases, with 13 bases sitting between them. Use of 60 Vbeta and 13 Jbeta primers characterized the PCR. Method: immunoSEQ multiplex PCR; TCRdb's copy keeps in-frame clones and lacks some. Among about 130,000 clones listed, 85% were seen once. The clonotype comes from a woman in her twenties or thirties in good health and CMV-seropositive. The source material was PBMCs. The chain carries TRBV6-1 and TRBJ1-2; possibly TRBD1 for D (5 bases). In DNA, the CDR3 is TGTGCCAGCAGTGAAGAGTGGTCAGGGTTTGGCTACACCTTC. It yields the protein CASSEEWSGFGYTF.